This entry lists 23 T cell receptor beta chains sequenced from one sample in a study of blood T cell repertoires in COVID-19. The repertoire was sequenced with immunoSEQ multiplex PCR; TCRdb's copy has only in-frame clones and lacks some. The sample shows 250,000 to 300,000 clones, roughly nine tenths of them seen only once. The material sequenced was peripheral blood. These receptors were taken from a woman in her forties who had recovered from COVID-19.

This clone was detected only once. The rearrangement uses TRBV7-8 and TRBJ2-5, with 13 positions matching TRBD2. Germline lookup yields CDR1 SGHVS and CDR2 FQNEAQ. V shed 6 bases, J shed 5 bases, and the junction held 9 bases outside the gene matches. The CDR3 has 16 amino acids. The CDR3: CASRYRTSGSAETQYF. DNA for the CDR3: TGTGCCAGCAGATATAGGACTAGCGGGAGTGCGGAGACCCAGTACTTC.

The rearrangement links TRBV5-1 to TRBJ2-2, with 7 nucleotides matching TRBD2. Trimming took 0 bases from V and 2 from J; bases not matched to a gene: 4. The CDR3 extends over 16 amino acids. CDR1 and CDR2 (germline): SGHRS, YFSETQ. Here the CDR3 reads CASSLGGGFNTGELFF. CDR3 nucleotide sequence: TGCGCCAGCAGCTTGGGCGGGGGTTTTAACACCGGGGAGCTGTTTTTT. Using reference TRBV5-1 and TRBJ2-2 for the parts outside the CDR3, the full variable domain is KAGVTQTPRYLIKTRGQQVTLSCSPISGHRSVSWYQQTPGQGLQFLFEYFSETQRNKGNFPGRFSGRQFSNSRSEMNVSTLELGDSALYLCASSLGGGFNTGELFFGEGSRLTVL.

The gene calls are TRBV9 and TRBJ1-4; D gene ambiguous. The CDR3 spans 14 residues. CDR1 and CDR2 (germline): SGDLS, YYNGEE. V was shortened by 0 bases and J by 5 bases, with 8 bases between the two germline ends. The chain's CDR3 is CASSVGGQNEKLFF. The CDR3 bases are TGTGCCAGCAGCGTAGGCGGGCAGAATGAAAAACTGTTTTTT.

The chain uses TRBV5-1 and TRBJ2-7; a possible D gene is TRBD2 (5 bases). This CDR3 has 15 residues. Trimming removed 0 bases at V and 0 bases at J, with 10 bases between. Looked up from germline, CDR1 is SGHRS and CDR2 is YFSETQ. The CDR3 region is CASSLGAASSYEQYF. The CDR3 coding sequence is TGCGCCAGCAGCTTGGGAGCGGCGAGCTCCTACGAGCAGTACTTC.

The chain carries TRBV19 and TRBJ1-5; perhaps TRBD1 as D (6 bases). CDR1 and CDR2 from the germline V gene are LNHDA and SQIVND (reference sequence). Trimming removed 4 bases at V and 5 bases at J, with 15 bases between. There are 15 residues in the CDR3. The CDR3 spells CASSSTGQLHQPQHF. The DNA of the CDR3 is TGTGCCAGTAGTAGCACCGGACAGTTACATCAGCCCCAGCATTTT.

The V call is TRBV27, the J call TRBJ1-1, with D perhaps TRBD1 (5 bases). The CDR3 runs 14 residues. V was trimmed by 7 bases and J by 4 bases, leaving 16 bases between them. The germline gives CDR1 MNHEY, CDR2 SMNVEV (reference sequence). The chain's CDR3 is CASTPGDGGTEAFF. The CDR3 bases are TGTGCCAGCACCCCGGGGGATGGGGGCACTGAAGCTTTCTTT.

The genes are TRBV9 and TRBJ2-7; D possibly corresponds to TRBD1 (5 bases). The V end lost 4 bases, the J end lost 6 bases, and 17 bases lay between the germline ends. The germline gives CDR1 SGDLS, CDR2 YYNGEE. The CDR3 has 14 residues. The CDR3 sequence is CASSPILGASEQYF. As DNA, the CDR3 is TGTGCCAGCAGCCCCATTCTTGGGGCCAGCGAGCAGTACTTC.

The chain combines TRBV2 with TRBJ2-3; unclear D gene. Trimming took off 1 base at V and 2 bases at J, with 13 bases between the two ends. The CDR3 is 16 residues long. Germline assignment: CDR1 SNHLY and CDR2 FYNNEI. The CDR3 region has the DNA TGTGCCAGCAGTGAAGGAGGATTAGTTTACACAGATACGCAGTATTTT. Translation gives CASSEGGLVYTDTQYF.

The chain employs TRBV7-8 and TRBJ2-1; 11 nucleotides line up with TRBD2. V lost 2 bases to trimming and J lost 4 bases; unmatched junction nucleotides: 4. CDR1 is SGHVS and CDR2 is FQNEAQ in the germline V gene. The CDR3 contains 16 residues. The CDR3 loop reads CASSLRGLADYNEQFF. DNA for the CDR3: TGTGCCAGCAGCTTAAGGGGACTAGCGGATTACAATGAGCAGTTCTTC. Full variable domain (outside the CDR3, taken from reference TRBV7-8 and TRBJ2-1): GAGVSQSPRYKVAKRGQDVALRCDPISGHVSLFWYQQALGQGPEFLTYFQNEAQLDKSGLPSDRFFAERPEGSVSTLKIQRTQQEDSAVYLCASSLRGLADYNEQFFGPGTRLTVL.

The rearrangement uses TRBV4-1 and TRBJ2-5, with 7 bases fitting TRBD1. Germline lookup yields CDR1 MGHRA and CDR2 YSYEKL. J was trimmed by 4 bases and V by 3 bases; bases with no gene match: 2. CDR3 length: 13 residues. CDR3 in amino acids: CASSQGTVETQYF. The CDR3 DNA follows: TGCGCCAGCAGCCAGGGGACAGTAGAGACCCAGTACTTC.

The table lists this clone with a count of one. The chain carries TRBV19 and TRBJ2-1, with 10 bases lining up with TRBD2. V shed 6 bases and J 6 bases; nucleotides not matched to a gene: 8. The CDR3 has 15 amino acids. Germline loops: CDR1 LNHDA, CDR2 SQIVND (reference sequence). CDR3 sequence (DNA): TGTGCCAGTAGCTCCTCTAGCGGGGGACCCAATGAGCAGTTCTTC. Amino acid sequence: CASSSSSGGPNEQFF.

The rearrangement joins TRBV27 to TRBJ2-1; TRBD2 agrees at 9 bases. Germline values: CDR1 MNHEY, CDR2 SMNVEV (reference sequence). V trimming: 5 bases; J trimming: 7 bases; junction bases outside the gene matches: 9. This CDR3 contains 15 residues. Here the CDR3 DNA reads TGTGCCAGCAGTACCGGGGGACTAGCTGGAAATGAGCAGTTCTTC. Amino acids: CASSTGGLAGNEQFF.

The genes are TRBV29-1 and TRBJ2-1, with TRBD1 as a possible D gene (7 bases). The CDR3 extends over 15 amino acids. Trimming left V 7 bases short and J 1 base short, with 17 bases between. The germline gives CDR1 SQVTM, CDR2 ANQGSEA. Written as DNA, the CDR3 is TGCAGCGCGATAAGGGCAGGGGGGTCCTACAATGAGCAGTTCTTC. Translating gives CSAIRAGGSYNEQFF.

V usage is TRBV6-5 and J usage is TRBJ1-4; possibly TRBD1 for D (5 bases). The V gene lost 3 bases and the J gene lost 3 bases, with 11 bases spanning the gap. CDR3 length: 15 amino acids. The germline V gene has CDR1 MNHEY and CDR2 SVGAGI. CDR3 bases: TGTGCCAGCAGTTATTTGGCAGGGCCTAATGAAAAACTGTTTTTT. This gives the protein CASSYLAGPNEKLFF.

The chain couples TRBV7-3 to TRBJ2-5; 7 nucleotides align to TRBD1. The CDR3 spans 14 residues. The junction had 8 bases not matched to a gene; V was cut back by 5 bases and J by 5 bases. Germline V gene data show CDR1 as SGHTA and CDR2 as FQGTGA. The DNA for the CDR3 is TGTGCCAGCAGCCCCCGACAGGGACGCGAGACCCAGTACTTC. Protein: CASSPRQGRETQYF.

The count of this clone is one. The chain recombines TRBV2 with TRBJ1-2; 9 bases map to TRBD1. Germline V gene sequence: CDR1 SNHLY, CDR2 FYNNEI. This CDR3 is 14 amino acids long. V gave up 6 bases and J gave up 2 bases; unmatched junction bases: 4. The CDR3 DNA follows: TGTGCCAGCAGGCTCGGACAGGGGAACTATGGCTACACCTTC. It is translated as CASRLGQGNYGYTF.

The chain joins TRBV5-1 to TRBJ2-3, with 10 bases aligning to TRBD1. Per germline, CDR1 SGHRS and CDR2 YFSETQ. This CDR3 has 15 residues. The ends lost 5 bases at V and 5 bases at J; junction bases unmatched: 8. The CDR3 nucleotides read TGCGCCAGCAGGTCGAGGGACAGGGGCTTAGATACGCAGTATTTT. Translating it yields CASRSRDRGLDTQYF.

The CDR3 nucleotides read TGTGCCAGCAGCCGCAGCGGGGACAGCACAGATACGCAGTATTTT. Encoded protein: CASSRSGDSTDTQYF. The chain is built from TRBV5-4 and TRBJ2-3, with 7 bases aligning to TRBD2. The germline V gene encodes CDR1 SGHNT and CDR2 YYREEE (reference sequence). The CDR3 contains 15 residues. Trimming cost V 4 bases and J 0 bases; bases outside gene matches: 5.

Here the CDR3 reads CASSIGLAGKETQYF. CDR3 coding DNA: TGTGCCAGTAGTATAGGCCTAGCGGGAAAAGAGACCCAGTACTTC. This sequence joins TRBV19 and TRBJ2-5; TRBD2 aligns across 9 bases. Germline CDR1 is LNHDA and CDR2 is SQIVND (reference sequence). After removal of 1 base from V and 3 bases from J, the junction contained 3 bases not matched to a gene. This CDR3 has 15 amino acids.

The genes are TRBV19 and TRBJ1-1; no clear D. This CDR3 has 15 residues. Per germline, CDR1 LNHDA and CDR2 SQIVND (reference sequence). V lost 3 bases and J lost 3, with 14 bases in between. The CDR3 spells CASSIAGSRHTEAFF. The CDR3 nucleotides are TGTGCCAGTAGTATCGCCGGGAGTAGGCACACTGAAGCTTTCTTT. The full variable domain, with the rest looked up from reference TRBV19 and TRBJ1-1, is DGGITQSPKYLFRKEGQNVTLSCEQNLNHDAMYWYRQDPGQGLRLIYYSQIVNDFQKGDIAEGYSVSREKKESFPLTVTSAQKNPTAFYLCASSIAGSRHTEAFFGQGTRLTVV.

CDR3 in amino acids: CATSDEGYTF. CDR3 coding DNA: TGTGCCACCAGTGATGAGGGCTACACCTTC. The V and J genes are TRBV24-1 and TRBJ1-2; D is unclear. The V end lost 3 bases, the J end lost 8 bases, and 3 bases lay between the germline ends. CDR3 length: 10 residues. Germline CDR1 reads KGHDR; CDR2 reads SFDVKD.

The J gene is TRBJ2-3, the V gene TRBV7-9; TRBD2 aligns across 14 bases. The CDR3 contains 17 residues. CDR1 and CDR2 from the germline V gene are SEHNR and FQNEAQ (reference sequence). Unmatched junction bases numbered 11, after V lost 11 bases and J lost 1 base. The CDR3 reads CAFSRLAGGPGTDTQYF. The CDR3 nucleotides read TGTGCCTTCTCCAGACTAGCGGGAGGGCCGGGCACAGATACGCAGTATTTT.

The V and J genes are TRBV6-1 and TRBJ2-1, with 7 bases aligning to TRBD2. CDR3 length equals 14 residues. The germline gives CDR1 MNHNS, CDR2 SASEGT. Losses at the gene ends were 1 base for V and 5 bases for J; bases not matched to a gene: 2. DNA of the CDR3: TGTGCCAGCAGTGAAGGGACTAGTAACAATGAGCAGTTCTTC. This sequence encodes CASSEGTSNNEQFF.